These T cell receptor beta chains were read from a single sample in a study of identical twins. Via MiXCR, TCRdb re-called the 5' RACE reads, giving one row per CDR3 protein. Among approximately 210,000 distinct CDR3 sequences listed, 5.5% to 7.5% were seen once. The same data also contributed to another study, on T cells expressing NK-cell markers.

The sequencing input was CD8+ T cells sorted from blood. These receptors were obtained from a woman younger than 30 in good health. CDR3s include the opening cysteine and the closing phenylalanine or tryptophan. The D gene is left open where the match is weak. Some rows mark clone size as missing; the rest say once, few, many or name a class of expanded clone.

DNA: TGTGCCAGCAGTTACGGTAGCGGGAGGTTCAATGAGCAGTTCTTC
CDR3: CASSYGSGRFNEQFF
V: TRBV6-5
size: few
J: TRBJ2-1
D: TRBD2

DNA: TGTGCCAGCAGCCAGTGGGACAAAGCTGAAGCTTTCTTT
CDR3: CASSQWDKAEAFF
V: TRBV7-9
size: few
J: TRBJ1-1
D: -

DNA: TGTGCCAGCAGTCATAGCGGGGGGGCCGATGAGCAGTTCTTC
CDR3: CASSHSGGADEQFF
V: TRBV7-9
size: few
J: TRBJ2-1
D: TRBD2

DNA: TGTGCCACCAGCAGAGTCGGTAGCGGGAGGGGGGAGCTGTTTTTT
CDR3: CATSRVGSGRGELFF
V: TRBV15
size: few
J: TRBJ2-2
D: TRBD2

DNA: TGTGCCACCAGTGATTCGAGTAACGTCCTGACTTTC
CDR3: CATSDSSNVLTF
V: TRBV24-1
size: many
J: TRBJ2-6
D: -

DNA: TGCAGTGCTTTACTAGCGGGGGACAATGAGCAGTTCTTC
CDR3: CSALLAGDNEQFF
V: TRBV20-1
size: few
J: TRBJ2-1
D: TRBD2

DNA: TGTGCCAGCATCCCCGGACAGGGGCACACTGAAGCTTTCTTT
CDR3: CASIPGQGHTEAFF
V: TRBV9
size: few
J: TRBJ1-1
D: TRBD1

DNA: TGTGCCAGCAGCCAAGATAGGGGGCTGGGAGAGACCCAGTACTTC
CDR3: CASSQDRGLGETQYF
V: TRBV14
size: -
J: TRBJ2-5
D: TRBD1

DNA: TGTGCCAGCAGCGACCCCCGGGACAGGGTGGCCACCGGGGAGCTGTTTTTT
CDR3: CASSDPRDRVATGELFF
V: TRBV3-1
size: many
J: TRBJ2-2
D: TRBD1

DNA: TGTGCCAGCAGTTCCAACCCCGATACGCAGTATTTT
CDR3: CASSSNPDTQYF
V: TRBV27
size: -
J: TRBJ2-3
D: -

DNA: TGCAGTGCTAGAGATCTGACTAGAGGCAATGAGCAGTTCTTC
CDR3: CSARDLTRGNEQFF
V: TRBV20-1
size: -
J: TRBJ2-1
D: -

DNA: TGTGCCAGCAGAGAGCCGGGACTGACCTACGAGCAGTACTTC
CDR3: CASREPGLTYEQYF
V: TRBV6-2/TRBV6-3
size: few
J: TRBJ2-7
D: -

DNA: TGTGCCAGCAGCCTTTGGCTAGATACGCAGTATTTT
CDR3: CASSLWLDTQYF
V: TRBV3-1
size: many
J: TRBJ2-3
D: -

DNA: TGCAGTGCTCTAGGGCCAATAGGGTGGGAGCAGTACTTC
CDR3: CSALGPIGWEQYF
V: TRBV20-1
size: many
J: TRBJ2-7
D: -

DNA: TGCAGTGCTAGCCGGACAGGGAGCTCCTACGAGCAGTACTTC
CDR3: CSASRTGSSYEQYF
V: TRBV20-1
size: -
J: TRBJ2-7
D: TRBD1

DNA: TGTGCCAGCAGCCCCCCAAGCGGGAGGGGGAATGAGCAGTTCTTC
CDR3: CASSPPSGRGNEQFF
V: TRBV13
size: -
J: TRBJ2-1
D: TRBD2

DNA: TGTGCCAGCGACCGGGACAGAACTTTTAACTATGGCTACACCTTC
CDR3: CASDRDRTFNYGYTF
V: TRBV2
size: many
J: TRBJ1-2
D: TRBD1

DNA: TGTGCCAGCAGCCCTGGGTATGGGGGTTTCTCCTACGAGCAGTACTTC
CDR3: CASSPGYGGFSYEQYF
V: TRBV7-9
size: many
J: TRBJ2-7
D: -

DNA: TGCGCCAGCAGCTTGACTAGCGGGATAGGGGCCTCCTACAATGAGCAGTTCTTC
CDR3: CASSLTSGIGASYNEQFF
V: TRBV5-1
size: many
J: TRBJ2-1
D: TRBD2

DNA: TGCGCCAGCAGCCAATCCATAACAGATACGCAGTATTTT
CDR3: CASSQSITDTQYF
V: TRBV4-3
size: -
J: TRBJ2-3
D: -

DNA: TGTGCCAGCAGCTTGGCAGCTAGCGGATACACAGATACGCAGTATTTT
CDR3: CASSLAASGYTDTQYF
V: TRBV5-6
size: -
J: TRBJ2-3
D: TRBD2

DNA: TGTGCCAGCAGTACAACTAGCGGCGAAAACATTCAGTACTTC
CDR3: CASSTTSGENIQYF
V: TRBV6-1
size: few
J: TRBJ2-4
D: TRBD2

DNA: TGCAGCGTGCCAGGAGGGGTGAAAGAGACCCAGTACTTC
CDR3: CSVPGGVKETQYF
V: TRBV20-1
size: few
J: TRBJ2-5
D: -

DNA: TGTGCCAGCAGCTTATTGCAGAACACTGAAGCTTTCTTT
CDR3: CASSLLQNTEAFF
V: TRBV7-2
size: many
J: TRBJ1-1
D: -

DNA: TGTGCCAGTAGTACGGGGGCCGCCACTGAAGCTTTCTTT
CDR3: CASSTGAATEAFF
V: TRBV19
size: few
J: TRBJ1-1
D: -

DNA: TGTGCCAGCAGAAGCGGGAGCCCCTTCGAGCAGTTCTTC
CDR3: CASRSGSPFEQFF
V: TRBV11-2
size: many
J: TRBJ2-1
D: TRBD2

DNA: TGTGCTAGCAGTTACACACAGGGGGCCTTCGGGGAGCTGTTTTTT
CDR3: CASSYTQGAFGELFF
V: TRBV6-5
size: -
J: TRBJ2-2
D: TRBD1

DNA: TGCGCCAGCAGCCAGTCACGGAGTCTCTGGACCGGGGAGCTGTTTTTT
CDR3: CASSQSRSLWTGELFF
V: TRBV4-3
size: many
J: TRBJ2-2
D: -

DNA: TGTGCCAGCAGTTACCATTACGGGGGGGATAACTACGAGCAGTACTTC
CDR3: CASSYHYGGDNYEQYF
V: TRBV6-5
size: few
J: TRBJ2-7
D: TRBD2

DNA: TGTGCCAGCAGCGCGACAGGGGGCGGGGGCTACACCTTC
CDR3: CASSATGGGGYTF
V: TRBV2
size: -
J: TRBJ1-2
D: TRBD1

DNA: TGTGCCAGCAGTTTCGACAGGGGCCGAGGTTTGGGTTACGAGCAGTACTTC
CDR3: CASSFDRGRGLGYEQYF
V: TRBV12-3/TRBV12-4
size: few
J: TRBJ2-7
D: TRBD1

DNA: TGTGCCAGCAGCCAAGAATGGGGGGAAACCGGGGAGCTGTTTTTT
CDR3: CASSQEWGETGELFF
V: TRBV4-2
size: few
J: TRBJ2-2
D: -

DNA: TGTGCCAGCAGCTGGGGGTTATTTGGGACAGGGGACCACCAAGAGACCCAGTACTTC
CDR3: CASSWGLFGTGDHQETQYF
V: TRBV11-2
size: -
J: TRBJ2-5
D: TRBD1

DNA: TGCGCCAGCAGCCAAGAATACTCCTACAATGAGCAGTTCTTC
CDR3: CASSQEYSYNEQFF
V: TRBV4-3
size: few
J: TRBJ2-1
D: -

DNA: TGTGCCAGCAGCCCAGGGACAGGGGACATTGAAGCTTTCTTT
CDR3: CASSPGTGDIEAFF
V: TRBV7-9
size: -
J: TRBJ1-1
D: TRBD1

DNA: TGTGCCACCAGCAGAGATCTGAGCCTGGGAGCCGAAGCTTTCTTT
CDR3: CATSRDLSLGAEAFF
V: TRBV15
size: many
J: TRBJ1-1
D: -

DNA: TGTGCCAGCTCACTGCTAAACTCAGGGGCGACGTACTTC
CDR3: CASSLLNSGATYF
V: TRBV18
size: few
J: TRBJ2-7
D: -

DNA: TGTGCCAGCAGTTTTAGCGGGAAAGGGACCCAGTACTTC
CDR3: CASSFSGKGTQYF
V: TRBV27
size: -
J: TRBJ2-5
D: TRBD2

DNA: TGTGCCAGCAGTCTGGACGGGTTGAACACTGAAGCTTTCTTT
CDR3: CASSLDGLNTEAFF
V: TRBV12-3/TRBV12-4
size: many
J: TRBJ1-1
D: -

DNA: TGTGCCACAGGCTTCTCCAGGGCCAATGAGCAGTTCTTC
CDR3: CATGFSRANEQFF
V: TRBV15
size: many
J: TRBJ2-1
D: -

DNA: TGCGCCAGCAGGTCATCCATTGGGTTGAACACTGAAGCTTTCTTT
CDR3: CASRSSIGLNTEAFF
V: TRBV5-1
size: few
J: TRBJ1-1
D: -